The clone carrying this TCR beta chain was observed at least ten times. Its antigen remains unknown. The sample is drawn from a study of CD8 T cells in ankylosing spondylitis. Libraries of TCR beta came from quantitative 5'-RACE with molecular barcodes. TCRdb re-called the 5' RACE reads through MiXCR, storing one row per CDR3 protein. The sample holds 200,000 to 250,000 distinct CDR3 sequences, roughly a tenth seen once. Notes on the study in general: Some motif variants were previously reported in reactive arthritis synovial fluid and blood.

The CDR3 is 13 amino acids. The junction had 3 bases not matched to a gene; V was cut back by 5 bases and J by 13 bases. This sequence originates from a male donor with ankylosing spondylitis or in good health (not recorded which). The sample consisted of blood, either unsorted or a sorted T cell fraction (not recorded which). The rearrangement links TRBV12-3 or TRBV12-4 to TRBJ1-6, with 12 positions matching TRBD1. In DNA, the CDR3 is TGTGCCAGCAGTCCGGGACAGGGGGCCCCCCTCCACTTT. Residues: CASSPGQGAPLHF.